These 23 T cell receptor beta chains were sequenced from one sample in a study of CD8+ T cells in alopecia areata. The authors extracted RNA and reverse transcribed it into cDNA as the sequencing template. Sequenced by immunoSEQ multiplex PCR; TCRdb stores in-frame clones only, minus some. There are more than 95,000 clones in the sample; more than 35% occur only once, and approximately 1.4% lies in the top ten. Sequencing was carried out using CD4+ T cells sorted from blood. The receptors were sampled from a human donor with alopecia areata.

The chain recombines TRBV4-2 with TRBJ2-5, with 10 bases fitting TRBD1. With V trimmed by 2 bases and J by 4 bases, 1 base remained unmatched. The germline CDR1 and CDR2 sequences are LGHNA and YNFKEQ. The CDR3 spans 14 residues. The CDR3 bases are TGTGCCAGCAGCCAACGGACAGGGGGAGAGACCCAGTACTTC. Translated: CASSQRTGGETQYF.

This sequence joins TRBV7-2 and TRBJ2-3, with D tentatively TRBD1 or TRBD2 (5 bases each). This CDR3 contains 16 residues. Germline V gene lookup returns CDR1 SGHTA and CDR2 FQGNSA. Trimming removed 3 bases at V and 4 bases at J, with 17 bases between. The CDR3 nucleotides read TGTGCCAGCAGCTTCCGGGACCCACCATCCCCAGATACGCAGTATTTT. Translating it yields CASSFRDPPSPDTQYF.

The chain has TRBV2 and TRBJ2-2; no definite D call. This CDR3 has 12 amino acids. Germline V gene lookup returns CDR1 SNHLY and CDR2 FYNNEI. The germline V and J ends were trimmed by 10 bases and 1 base, with 7 bases remaining between them. The DNA for the CDR3 is TGTGCCAATCGGAGGAACACCGGGGAGCTGTTTTTT. Encoded protein: CANRRNTGELFF.

This sequence joins TRBV5-1 and TRBJ1-2; possibly TRBD1 for D (5 bases). CDR1 is SGHRS and CDR2 is YFSETQ in the germline V gene. The V end lost 4 bases, the J end lost 8 bases, and 24 bases lay between the germline ends. CDR3 size: 16 residues. In DNA, the CDR3 is TGCGCCAGCAGCGAGGACCCTCTTGCGGGGGATGTAGGCTACACCTTC. This translates into CASSEDPLAGDVGYTF.

The chain employs TRBV7-2 and TRBJ2-3, with D possibly matching TRBD2 (6 bases). Per the germline V gene, CDR1 is SGHTA and CDR2 is FQGNSA. V lost 5 bases to trimming and J lost 4 bases, with 19 bases between them. The CDR3 consists of 16 residues. The CDR3 DNA is TGTGCCAGCAGCCTCCGAACCGGGGGTTGGGCAGATACGCAGTATTTT. Amino acids: CASSLRTGGWADTQYF.

The chain uses TRBV30 and TRBJ1-2, with 8 bases fitting TRBD1. The CDR3 covers 12 residues. V gave up 8 bases and J gave up 4 bases; unmatched junction bases: 6. CDR1 and CDR2 (germline): GTSNPN, SVGIG (reference sequence). The CDR3: CARAGGVYGYTF. The CDR3 DNA reads TGTGCCAGGGCAGGGGGCGTCTATGGCTACACCTTC. The whole variable domain, filled in from reference TRBV30 and TRBJ1-2, reads SQTIHQWPATLVQPVGSPLSLECTVEGTSNPNLYWYRQAAGRGLQLLFYSVGIGQISSEVPQNLSASRPQDRQFILSSKKLLLSDSGFYLCARAGGVYGYTFGSGTRLTVV.

This clone was seen a handful of times. V gene TRBV29-1 combines with J gene TRBJ2-1; 11 bases line up with TRBD2. The CDR3 totals 14 residues. Germline loops: CDR1 SQVTM, CDR2 ANQGSEA. V was clipped by 2 bases and J by 8 bases; unmatched bases: 5. As DNA, the CDR3 is TGCAGCGTTGAACCAGTAGCGGGAGGGTATGAGCAGTTCTTC. Its protein product is CSVEPVAGGYEQFF.

This sequence joins TRBV6-5 and TRBJ2-3, with 7 nucleotides matching TRBD2. Germline-derived CDR1 and CDR2 are MNHEY and SVGAGI. The V segment lost 2 bases and the J segment 3 bases; nucleotides outside the gene matches: 2. This CDR3 is 14 amino acids long. CDR3 bases: TGTGCCAGCAGTTACGGCGGGAGTACAGATACGCAGTATTTT. Its translation: CASSYGGSTDTQYF.

The chain couples TRBV30 to TRBJ1-1; D gene unclear. This CDR3 spans 14 amino acids. The germline V gene encodes CDR1 GTSNPN and CDR2 SVGIG (reference sequence). V lost 2 bases and J 5 bases, leaving 15 bases between the germline ends. This chain's CDR3 is CAWSPRGFGTEAFF. CDR3 DNA sequence: TGTGCCTGGAGTCCGCGGGGTTTCGGGACTGAAGCTTTCTTT.

The chain is built from TRBV27 and TRBJ1-2; TRBD1 matches 11 bases. CDR1 is MNHEY and CDR2 is SMNVEV in the germline V gene (reference sequence). This CDR3 region has 18 residues. The trim removed 5 bases at V and 7 bases at J, leaving 18 bases unmatched. The CDR3 DNA reads as TGTGCCAGCAGTCCCACTCGGACAGGGGGCGCTCATGGGAGTGGCTACACCTTC. It encodes CASSPTRTGGAHGSGYTF.

This clone was observed a few times. The CDR3, as DNA: TGTGCCAGCATGAGGGTTTGGGAGCAGTACTTC. This sequence encodes CASMRVWEQYF. The chain couples TRBV28 to TRBJ2-7; possibly TRBD2 for D (5 bases). V was cut by 7 bases and J by 7 bases, with 11 bases left in between. This CDR3 comprises 11 residues. CDR1 and CDR2 (germline): MDHEN, SYDVKM. The entire variable domain, with the rest obtained from reference TRBV28 and TRBJ2-7, is as follows: DVKVTQSSRYLVKRTGEKVFLECVQDMDHENMFWYRQDPGLGLRLIYFSYDVKMKEKGDIPEGYSVSREKKERFSLILESASTNQTSMYLCASMRVWEQYFGPGTRLTVT.

This clone was seen a single time. The chain combines TRBV2 with TRBJ2-4; D remains unclear. This CDR3 contains 15 residues. Germline-derived CDR1 and CDR2 are SNHLY and FYNNEI. Trimming took off 5 bases at V and 7 bases at J, with 18 bases between the two ends. The CDR3 DNA is TGTGCCAGCAGTTTCCTCGACTCTCTGGGGAACATTCAGTACTTC. Amino acid sequence: CASSFLDSLGNIQYF. The full variable domain, completed using reference TRBV2 and TRBJ2-4, is EPEVTQTPSHQVTQMGQEVILRCVPISNHLYFYWYRQILGQKVEFLVSFYNNEISEKSEIFDDQFSVERPDGSNFTLKIRSTKLEDSAMYFCASSFLDSLGNIQYFGAGTRLSVL.

The rearrangement joins TRBV5-6 to TRBJ2-5; 8 bases line up with TRBD1. The CDR3 consists of 16 residues. The V segment lost 1 base and the J segment 4 bases; nucleotides outside the gene matches: 9. The germline CDR1 and CDR2 sequences are SGHDT and YYEEEE. Written as DNA, the CDR3 is TGTGCCAGCAGCTTGCCCGCTGCCAGGGGGCTAGAGACCCAGTACTTC. Translated: CASSLPAARGLETQYF.

The chain combines TRBV14 with TRBJ2-6; D perhaps matches TRBD1 (5 bases). The length of the CDR3 is 14 residues. Trimming cost V 11 bases and J 0 bases, with 11 bases left between them. The V gene's germline CDR1 is SGHDN and CDR2 FVKESK. The CDR3 DNA sequence: TGTGCCGGAGACAGAGTCTCTGGGGCCAACGTCCTGACTTTC. This codes for CAGDRVSGANVLTF.

The V gene is TRBV6-6, the J gene TRBJ1-6, with TRBD1 identical over 9 bases. Germline values: CDR1 MNHNY, CDR2 SVGAGI (reference sequence). CDR3 length equals 14 residues. Unmatched junction bases numbered 15, after V lost 6 bases and J lost 18 bases. This CDR3 reads CASRSGTGTLEPHF. The CDR3 DNA reads TGTGCCAGCAGATCCGGGACAGGGACTTTAGAACCCCACTTT.

This clone was detected only a few times. The genes are TRBV19 and TRBJ1-1, with 8 nucleotides matching TRBD1. Germline V lookup: CDR1 LNHDA, CDR2 SQIVND (reference sequence). Trimming took 4 bases from V and 7 from J; bases not matched to a gene: 5. This CDR3 contains 13 residues. CDR3: CASSTQGASEAFF. In nucleotides, the CDR3 is TGTGCCAGTAGTACCCAGGGGGCGAGTGAAGCTTTCTTT.

The count of this clone is one. The chain combines TRBV27 with TRBJ2-1; D is ambiguous. The CDR3 sequence is 11 residues long. The ends were cut back, 3 bases at V and 4 bases at J, with 1 base in the middle. Germline values: CDR1 MNHEY, CDR2 SMNVEV (reference sequence). Written as DNA, the CDR3 is TGTGCCAGCAGTTTTTACAATGAGCAGTTCTTC. The encoded protein is CASSFYNEQFF.

The chain employs TRBV7-2 and TRBJ2-3; D is perhaps TRBD2 (5 bases). In germline, CDR1 is SGHTA, CDR2 FQGNSA. Between the trimmed V and J ends, which lost 1 base and 0 bases, there was a span of 8 bases. The CDR3 totals 15 residues. CDR3 in amino acids: CASSLGSGSTDTQYF. The CDR3 nucleotides read TGTGCCAGCAGCTTAGGATCGGGAAGCACAGATACGCAGTATTTT.

The V call is TRBV30, the J call TRBJ2-2; D gene unclear. The germline V and J ends were trimmed by 3 bases and 5 bases, with 10 bases remaining between them. CDR1 GTSNPN and CDR2 SVGIG come from the germline V gene (reference sequence). The CDR3 has 13 amino acids. The CDR3 sequence: CAWRGRGTGELFF. CDR3 DNA: TGTGCCTGGAGAGGGCGTGGGACCGGGGAGCTGTTTTTT.

The rearrangement links TRBV7-2 to TRBJ1-2; possible D gene TRBD1, 6 bases. V shed 3 bases and J shed 0 bases, with 17 bases lying between them. Germline CDR1 and CDR2: SGHTA and FQGNSA. This CDR3 has 17 amino acids. Here the CDR3 DNA reads TGTGCCAGCAGCTTGAGCTGGGACACATACGCTAACTATGGCTACACCTTC. As protein: CASSLSWDTYANYGYTF.

This clone was seen only a few times. The genes are TRBV2 and TRBJ1-5; no reliable D call. Trimming pared 1 base from V and 5 bases from J, leaving 12 bases between. Germline V gives CDR1 SNHLY, CDR2 FYNNEI. This CDR3 has 15 residues. The CDR3 protein is CASSEGFSVYQPQHF. DNA of the CDR3: TGTGCCAGCAGTGAAGGTTTTTCAGTGTATCAGCCCCAGCATTTT.

This chain connects TRBV4-1 to TRBJ2-3, with 7 nucleotides matching TRBD2. The CDR3 sequence is 16 residues long. Germline-derived CDR1 and CDR2 are MGHRA and YSYEKL. Trimming at V came to 1 base and at J to 2 bases, leaving 6 bases not matched to a gene. CDR3: CASSQVSGRNTDTQYF. The CDR3 nucleotides are TGCGCCAGCAGCCAAGTTAGCGGGCGCAACACAGATACGCAGTATTTT.

The chain is built from TRBV5-1 and TRBJ1-1; possibly TRBD1 for D (5 bases). The CDR3 covers 14 residues. Trimming removed 0 bases from V and 7 bases from J, with 13 bases in between. The germline gives CDR1 SGHRS, CDR2 YFSETQ. DNA of the CDR3: TGCGCCAGCAGCTTGGTGGTAGCGGGGGATGAAGCTTTCTTT. This codes for CASSLVVAGDEAFF.